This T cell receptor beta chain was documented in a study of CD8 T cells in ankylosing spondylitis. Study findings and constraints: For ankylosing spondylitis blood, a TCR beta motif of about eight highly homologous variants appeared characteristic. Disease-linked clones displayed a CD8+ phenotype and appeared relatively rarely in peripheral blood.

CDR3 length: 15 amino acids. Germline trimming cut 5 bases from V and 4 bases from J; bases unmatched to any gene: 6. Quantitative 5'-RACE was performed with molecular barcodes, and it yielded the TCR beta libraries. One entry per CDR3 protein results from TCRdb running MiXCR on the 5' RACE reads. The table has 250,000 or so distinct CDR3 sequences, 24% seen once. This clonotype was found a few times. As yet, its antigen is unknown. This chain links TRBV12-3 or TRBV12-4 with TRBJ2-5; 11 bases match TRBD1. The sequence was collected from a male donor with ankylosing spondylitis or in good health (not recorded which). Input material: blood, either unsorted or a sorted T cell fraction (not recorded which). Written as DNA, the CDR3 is TGTGCCAGCAGTCCCGGACAGGGGGCCACAGAGACCCAGTACTTC. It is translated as CASSPGQGATETQYF.